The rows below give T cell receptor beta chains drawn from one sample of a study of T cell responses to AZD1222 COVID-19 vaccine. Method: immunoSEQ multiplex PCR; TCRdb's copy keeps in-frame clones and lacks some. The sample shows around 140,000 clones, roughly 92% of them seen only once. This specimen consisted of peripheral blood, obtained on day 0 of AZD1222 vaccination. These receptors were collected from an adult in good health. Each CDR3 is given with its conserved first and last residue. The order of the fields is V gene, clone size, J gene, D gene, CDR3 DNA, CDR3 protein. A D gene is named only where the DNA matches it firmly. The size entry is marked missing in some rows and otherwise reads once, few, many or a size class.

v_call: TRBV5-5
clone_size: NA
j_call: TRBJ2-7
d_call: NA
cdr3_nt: TGTGCCAGCAGTTTCCCAAATGCCTACGAGCAGTACTTC
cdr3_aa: CASSFPNAYEQYF

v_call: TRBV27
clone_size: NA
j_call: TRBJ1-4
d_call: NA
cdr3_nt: TGTGCCAGCAGTCTTCACAGGGTCCCCCTCGAAAAACTGTTTTTT
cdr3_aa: CASSLHRVPLEKLFF

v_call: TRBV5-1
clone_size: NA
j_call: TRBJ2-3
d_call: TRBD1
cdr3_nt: TGCGCCAGCACCCCTGACAGGGCTGACACAGATACGCAGTATTTT
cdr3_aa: CASTPDRADTDTQYF

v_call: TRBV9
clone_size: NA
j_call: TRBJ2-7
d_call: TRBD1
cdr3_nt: TGTGCCAGCAGGCAAGGGACAGGGTTTGGCGAGCAGTACTTC
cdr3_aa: CASRQGTGFGEQYF

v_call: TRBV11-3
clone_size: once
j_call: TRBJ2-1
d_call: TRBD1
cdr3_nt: TGTGCCAGCAGCCCCCGGGACAGGTCCTACAATGAGCAGTTCTTC
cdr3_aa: CASSPRDRSYNEQFF

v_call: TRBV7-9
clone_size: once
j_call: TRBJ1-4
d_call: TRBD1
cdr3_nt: TGTGCCAGCACAGGACGGGGACAGCTTAATGAAAAACTGTTTTTT
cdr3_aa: CASTGRGQLNEKLFF

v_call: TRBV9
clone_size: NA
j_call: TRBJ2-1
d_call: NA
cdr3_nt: TGTGCCAGCAGCGTTAGGGGGGCCTTAAGGAATGAGCAGTTCTTC
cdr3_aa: CASSVRGALRNEQFF

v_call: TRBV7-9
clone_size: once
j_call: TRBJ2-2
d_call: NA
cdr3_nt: TGTGCCAGCAGCTTAGAGGGCGCGGCCGGGGAGCTGTTTTTT
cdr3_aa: CASSLEGAAGELFF

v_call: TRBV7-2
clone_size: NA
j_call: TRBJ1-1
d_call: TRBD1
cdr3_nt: TGTGCCAGCAGCTTACAGGGGGGCCCTGAAGCTTTCTTT
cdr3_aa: CASSLQGGPEAFF

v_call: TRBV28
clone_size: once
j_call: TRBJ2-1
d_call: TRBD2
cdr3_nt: TGTGCCAGCAGAGAGGGACTAGCCAACAATGAGCAGTTCTTC
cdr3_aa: CASREGLANNEQFF

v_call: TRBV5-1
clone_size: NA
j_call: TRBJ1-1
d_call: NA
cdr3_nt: TGCGCCAGCAGCTCGACCCACGGGACACCACTCAACACTGAAGCTTTCTTT
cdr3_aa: CASSSTHGTPLNTEAFF

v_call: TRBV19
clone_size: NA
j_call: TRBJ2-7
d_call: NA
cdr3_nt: TGTGCCAGTAGTATAGGGAGGTCCTACGAGCAGTACTTC
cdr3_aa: CASSIGRSYEQYF

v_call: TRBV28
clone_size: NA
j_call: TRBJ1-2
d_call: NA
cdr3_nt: TGTGCCAGCAGTTTAGACAGCCCGAACTATGGCTACACCTTC
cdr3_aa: CASSLDSPNYGYTF

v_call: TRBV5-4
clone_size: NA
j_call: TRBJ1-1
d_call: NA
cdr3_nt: TGTGCCAGCAGCCGATTTACTAAGAACACTGAAGCTTTCTTT
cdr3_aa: CASSRFTKNTEAFF

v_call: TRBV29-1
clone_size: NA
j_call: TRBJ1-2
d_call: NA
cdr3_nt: TGCAGCGTTGTAGCGGTAGGGGGGACTAACTATGGCTACACCTTC
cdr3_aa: CSVVAVGGTNYGYTF

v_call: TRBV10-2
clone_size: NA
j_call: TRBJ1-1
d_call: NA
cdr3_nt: TGCGCCACCCGGAGGAACACTGAAGCTTTCTTT
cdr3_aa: CATRRNTEAFF

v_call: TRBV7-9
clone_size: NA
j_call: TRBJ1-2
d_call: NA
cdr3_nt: TGTGCCAGCAGCTCCCACATGGCTAACTATGGCTACACCTTC
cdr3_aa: CASSSHMANYGYTF

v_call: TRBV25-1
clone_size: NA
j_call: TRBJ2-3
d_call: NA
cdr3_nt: TGTGCCAGCAGTCCCCGGCAGGGTAGGACAGATACGCAGTATTTT
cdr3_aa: CASSPRQGRTDTQYF

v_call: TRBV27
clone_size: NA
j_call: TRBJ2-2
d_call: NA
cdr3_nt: TGTGCCAGCAGTTTAGAACCGGGCGGGTGGACCCCCGGGGAGCTGTTTTTT
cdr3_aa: CASSLEPGGWTPGELFF

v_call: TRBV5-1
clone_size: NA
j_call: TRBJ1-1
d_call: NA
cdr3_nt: TGCGCCAGCAGCGCCGTGACAGTGAACACTGAAGCTTTCTTT
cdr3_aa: CASSAVTVNTEAFF

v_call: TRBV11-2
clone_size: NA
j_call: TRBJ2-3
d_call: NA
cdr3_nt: TGTGCCAGCAGCCCAAACCGACAGGGCACAGATACGCAGTATTTT
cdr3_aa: CASSPNRQGTDTQYF

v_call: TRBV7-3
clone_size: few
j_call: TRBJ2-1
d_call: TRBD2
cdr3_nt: TGTGCCAGCAGCAGACTAGCGGACCGTTACAATGAGCAGTTCTTC
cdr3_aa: CASSRLADRYNEQFF

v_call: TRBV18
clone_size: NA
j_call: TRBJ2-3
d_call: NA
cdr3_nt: TGTGCCAGCTCTCATCTAGCGAGTGGGGTAGATACGCAGTATTTT
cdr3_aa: CASSHLASGVDTQYF

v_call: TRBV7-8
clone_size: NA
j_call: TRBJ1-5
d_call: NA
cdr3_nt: TGTGCCAGCAGCCCATCCGGGAACCGCCCCGATCAGCCCCAGCATTTT
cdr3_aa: CASSPSGNRPDQPQHF

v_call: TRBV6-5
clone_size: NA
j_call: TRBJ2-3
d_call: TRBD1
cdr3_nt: TGTGCCAGCAAGCGACAGGGGGGCACAGATACGCAGTATTTT
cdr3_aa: CASKRQGGTDTQYF

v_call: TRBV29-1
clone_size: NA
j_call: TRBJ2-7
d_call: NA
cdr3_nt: TGCAGCGTGGGGAGGGGGCCATCCCCCTACGAGCAGTACTTC
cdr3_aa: CSVGRGPSPYEQYF

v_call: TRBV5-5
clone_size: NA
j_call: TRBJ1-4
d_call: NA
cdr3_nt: TGTGCCAGCAGCTTGGACAGCTTTAATGAAAAACTGTTTTTT
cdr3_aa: CASSLDSFNEKLFF

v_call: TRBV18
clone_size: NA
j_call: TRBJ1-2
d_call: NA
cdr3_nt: TGTGCCAGCTCTGATAACTATGGCTACACCTTC
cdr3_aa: CASSDNYGYTF

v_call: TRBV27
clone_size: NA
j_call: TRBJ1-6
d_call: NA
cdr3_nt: TGTGCCAGCTCAGACCGGGCCACGGGTTCACCCCTCCACTTT
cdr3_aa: CASSDRATGSPLHF

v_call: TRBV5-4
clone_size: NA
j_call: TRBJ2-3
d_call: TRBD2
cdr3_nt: TGTGCCAGCAGCTTGAGGGGGACTAGCGGGATGTTTGGAGATACGCAGTATTTT
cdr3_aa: CASSLRGTSGMFGDTQYF

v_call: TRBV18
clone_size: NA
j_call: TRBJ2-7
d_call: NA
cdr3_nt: TGTGCCAGCTCACCAGACAGCTACGAGCAGTACTTC
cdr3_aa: CASSPDSYEQYF

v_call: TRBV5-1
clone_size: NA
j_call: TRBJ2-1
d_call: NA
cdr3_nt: TGCGCCAGCAGCACCTCTACAGGGTCCCACGAGCAGTTCTTC
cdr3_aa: CASSTSTGSHEQFF

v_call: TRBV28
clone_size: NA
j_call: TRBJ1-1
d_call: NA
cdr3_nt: TGTGCCAGCAGTTTAAGAGGGGCCAACACTGAAGCTTTCTTT
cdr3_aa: CASSLRGANTEAFF

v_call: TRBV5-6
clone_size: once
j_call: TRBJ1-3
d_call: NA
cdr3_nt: TGTGCCAGCAGTTTCGACGCCCACTCTGGAAACACCATATATTTT
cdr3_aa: CASSFDAHSGNTIYF

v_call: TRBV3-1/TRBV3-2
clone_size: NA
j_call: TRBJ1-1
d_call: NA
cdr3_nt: TGTGCCAGCAGCCAGGACCTCAGGCGGCTAGAGAACACTGAAGCTTTCTTT
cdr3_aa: CASSQDLRRLENTEAFF

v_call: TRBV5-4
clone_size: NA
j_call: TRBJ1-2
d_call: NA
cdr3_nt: TGTGCCAGCAGCCGCCTACAGGACAACTATGGCTACACCTTC
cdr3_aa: CASSRLQDNYGYTF

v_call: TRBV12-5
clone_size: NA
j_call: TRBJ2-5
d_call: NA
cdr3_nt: TGTGCTAGTGGTACACCCTCGACAGACCCCCAAGAGACCCAGTACTTC
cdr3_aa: CASGTPSTDPQETQYF

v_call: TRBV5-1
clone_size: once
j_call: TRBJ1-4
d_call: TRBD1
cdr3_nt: TGCGCCAGCAGCCCTAGACAGGGTCGTGGTGAAAAACTGTTTTTT
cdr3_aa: CASSPRQGRGEKLFF

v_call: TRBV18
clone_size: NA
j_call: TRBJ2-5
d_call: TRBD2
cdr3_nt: TGTGCCAGCTCACCTTCTAGCGGAAACCAAGAGACCCAGTACTTC
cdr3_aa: CASSPSSGNQETQYF

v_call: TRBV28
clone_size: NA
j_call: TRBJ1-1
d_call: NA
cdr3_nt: TGTGCCAGCAGCGCGGGGCTAGGCGCTGAAGCTTTCTTT
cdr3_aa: CASSAGLGAEAFF

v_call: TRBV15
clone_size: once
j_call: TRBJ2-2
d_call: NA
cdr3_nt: TGTGCCACCAGCAGAGAGACAGGCACGAACACCGGGGAGCTGTTTTTT
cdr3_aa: CATSRETGTNTGELFF

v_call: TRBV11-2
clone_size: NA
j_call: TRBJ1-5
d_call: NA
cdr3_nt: TGTGCCAGCAGCTTAGGGGGATCTAACAATCAGCCCCAGCATTTT
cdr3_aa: CASSLGGSNNQPQHF

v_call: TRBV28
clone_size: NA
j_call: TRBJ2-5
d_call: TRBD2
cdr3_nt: TGTGCCAGCAGTTTATTGGGAGGGGAGACCCAGTACTTC
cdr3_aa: CASSLLGGETQYF

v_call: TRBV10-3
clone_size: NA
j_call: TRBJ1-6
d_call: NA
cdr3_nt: TGTGCCATCAGTGATATACAGGGTCCCGTCTATAATTCACCCCTCCACTTT
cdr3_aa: CAISDIQGPVYNSPLHF

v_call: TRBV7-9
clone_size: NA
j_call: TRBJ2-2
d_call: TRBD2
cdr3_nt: TGTGCCAGCAGGGGGCTAGCGGGAACCGGGGAGCTGTTTTTT
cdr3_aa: CASRGLAGTGELFF